Listed below are T cell receptor beta chains from one sample, sequenced in a study of T cell responses to AZD1222 COVID-19 vaccine. Clones were read by immunoSEQ multiplex PCR, and TCRdb kept only the in-frame ones, dropping some. The table lists more than 100,000 clones, about 90% of them singletons. The sample consisted of peripheral blood, taken on day 0 of AZD1222 vaccination. The receptor set was obtained from an adult in good health. The CDR3 runs from the conserved cysteine through the conserved F or W.

j_gene: TRBJ1-6
v_gene: TRBV27
CDR3aa: CASSLGTEYNSPLHF

j_gene: TRBJ2-4
v_gene: TRBV11-1
CDR3aa: CASSRTSGNIQYF

j_gene: TRBJ2-7
v_gene: TRBV18
CDR3aa: CASSQTTGGLYEQYF

j_gene: TRBJ1-1
v_gene: TRBV4-1
CDR3aa: CASSQDLRGNTEAFF

j_gene: TRBJ1-1
v_gene: TRBV5-8
CDR3aa: CASSLRGDSEAFF

j_gene: TRBJ1-1
v_gene: TRBV9
CDR3aa: CASSVGKLNTEAFF

j_gene: TRBJ2-3
v_gene: TRBV12-3/TRBV12-4
CDR3aa: CASSLPSQGPQYF

j_gene: TRBJ1-6
v_gene: TRBV5-4
CDR3aa: CASTTGRANSPLHF

j_gene: TRBJ1-5
v_gene: TRBV6-5
CDR3aa: CASSSTRDRGLQPQHF

j_gene: TRBJ2-1
v_gene: TRBV5-1
CDR3aa: CASSLVGSGGHNEQFF

j_gene: TRBJ1-2
v_gene: TRBV20-1
CDR3aa: CSARGQNGYTF

j_gene: TRBJ1-2
v_gene: TRBV9
CDR3aa: CASSVGQGGYGYTF

j_gene: TRBJ2-5
v_gene: TRBV11-3
CDR3aa: CASSPNVREETQYF

j_gene: TRBJ1-4
v_gene: TRBV6-5
CDR3aa: CASSYFGRNEKLFF

j_gene: TRBJ1-2
v_gene: TRBV7-2
CDR3aa: CASSFFSGKHGYTF

j_gene: TRBJ1-2
v_gene: TRBV4-3
CDR3aa: CASSQEGSQGSYGYTF

j_gene: TRBJ1-6
v_gene: TRBV12-3/TRBV12-4
CDR3aa: CASREGDSPLHF

j_gene: TRBJ1-1
v_gene: TRBV27
CDR3aa: CASSWGSEAFF

j_gene: TRBJ1-2
v_gene: TRBV3-1/TRBV3-2
CDR3aa: CASSQGTGNGYTF

j_gene: TRBJ1-1
v_gene: TRBV18
CDR3aa: CASLPTGEYTEAFF

j_gene: TRBJ2-7
v_gene: TRBV5-5
CDR3aa: CASSLDDRVYEQYF

j_gene: TRBJ1-2
v_gene: TRBV5-1
CDR3aa: CASSSPDLKQGYGYTF

j_gene: TRBJ1-5
v_gene: TRBV5-1
CDR3aa: CASSLGLDTQPQHF

j_gene: TRBJ2-6
v_gene: TRBV7-2
CDR3aa: CASSFRVAGANVLTF

j_gene: TRBJ1-1
v_gene: TRBV7-9
CDR3aa: CASSFPLGTEAFF

j_gene: TRBJ1-4
v_gene: TRBV2
CDR3aa: CASRQANEKLFF

j_gene: TRBJ1-1
v_gene: TRBV30
CDR3aa: CAWRRRANTEAFF

j_gene: TRBJ2-5
v_gene: TRBV7-8
CDR3aa: CASSLVLAGASETQYF

j_gene: TRBJ2-7
v_gene: TRBV10-3
CDR3aa: CAMKQALLYEQYF

j_gene: TRBJ1-4
v_gene: TRBV2
CDR3aa: CATLWTAGTNEKLFF

j_gene: TRBJ2-7
v_gene: TRBV6-1
CDR3aa: CASSDWGAYEQYF

j_gene: TRBJ1-5
v_gene: TRBV28
CDR3aa: CASLAGTGFTQPQHF

j_gene: TRBJ1-1
v_gene: TRBV9
CDR3aa: CASRSGTGSHTEAFF

j_gene: TRBJ1-2
v_gene: TRBV11-2
CDR3aa: CASSSTGGANYGYTF

j_gene: TRBJ1-5
v_gene: TRBV12-3/TRBV12-4
CDR3aa: CASSWGVNQPQHF

j_gene: TRBJ1-3
v_gene: TRBV9
CDR3aa: CASSGDRAGNTIYF

j_gene: TRBJ1-2
v_gene: TRBV6-5
CDR3aa: CASSIRTGWNGYTF